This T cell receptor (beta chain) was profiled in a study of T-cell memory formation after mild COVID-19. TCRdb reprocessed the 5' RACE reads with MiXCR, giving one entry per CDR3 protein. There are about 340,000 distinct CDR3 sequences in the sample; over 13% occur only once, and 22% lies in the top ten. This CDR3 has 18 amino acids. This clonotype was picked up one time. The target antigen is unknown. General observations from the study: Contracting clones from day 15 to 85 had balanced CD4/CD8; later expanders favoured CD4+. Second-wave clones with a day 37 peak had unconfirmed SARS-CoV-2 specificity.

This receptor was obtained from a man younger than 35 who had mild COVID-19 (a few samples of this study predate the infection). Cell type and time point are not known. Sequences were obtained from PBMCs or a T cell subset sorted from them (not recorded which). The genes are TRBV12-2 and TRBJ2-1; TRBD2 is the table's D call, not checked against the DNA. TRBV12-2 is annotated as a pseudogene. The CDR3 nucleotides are TGTGCAAGTCGCGACCCCGCCGCGGCATCCTGCTCCTACAATGAGCAGTTCTTC. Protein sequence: CASRDPAAASCSYNEQFF.